This paragraph covers one TCR beta chain sequence. The data originate from a study of blood T cells in healthy people across ages. The second PCR ran about 6 to 12 cycles with a sample-barcoded 5' primer and J-beta primers. TCRdb fed the 5' RACE reads into MiXCR, producing one record per CDR3 protein. This table holds 600,000 to 850,000 distinct CDR3 sequences, around a quarter found once. Trimming cost V 3 bases and J 5 bases; bases outside gene matches: 7. CDR3 length: 16 amino acids. The V gene's germline CDR1 is MDHEN and CDR2 SYDVKM. This sample also appeared in a second study, on T cells of mothers and their children.

The specimen was blood. The clonotype was recovered from a boy younger than 18 in good health. This chain joins TRBV28 and TRBJ2-5; 12 nucleotides match TRBD2. The CDR3 loop reads CASSLRTSGIGETQYF. The CDR3 DNA sequence: TGTGCCAGCAGTTTGAGGACTAGCGGGATTGGCGAGACCCAGTACTTC.